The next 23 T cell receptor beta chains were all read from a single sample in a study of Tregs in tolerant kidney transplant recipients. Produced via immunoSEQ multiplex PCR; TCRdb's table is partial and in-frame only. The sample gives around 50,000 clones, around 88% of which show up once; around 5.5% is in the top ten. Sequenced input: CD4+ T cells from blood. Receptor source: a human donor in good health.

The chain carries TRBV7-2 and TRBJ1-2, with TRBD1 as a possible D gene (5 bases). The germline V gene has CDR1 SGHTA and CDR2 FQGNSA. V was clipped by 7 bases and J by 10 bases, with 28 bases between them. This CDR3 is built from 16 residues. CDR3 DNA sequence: TGTGCCAGCACGAGGGGTTACTCTAATCGTTGGGTTTACTACACCTTC. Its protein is CASTRGYSNRWVYYTF. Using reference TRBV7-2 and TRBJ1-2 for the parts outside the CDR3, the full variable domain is GAGVSQSPSNKVTEKGKDVELRCDPISGHTALYWYRQSLGQGLEFLIYFQGNSAPDKSGLPSDRFSAERTGGSVSTLTIQRTQQEDSAVYLCASTRGYSNRWVYYTFGSGTRLTVV.

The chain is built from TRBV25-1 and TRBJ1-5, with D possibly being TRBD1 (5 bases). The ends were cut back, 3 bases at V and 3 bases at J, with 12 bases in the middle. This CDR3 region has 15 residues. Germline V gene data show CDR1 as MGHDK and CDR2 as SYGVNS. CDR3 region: CASSEFGGSNQPQHF. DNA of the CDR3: TGTGCCAGCAGTGAGTTCGGGGGATCCAATCAGCCCCAGCATTTT. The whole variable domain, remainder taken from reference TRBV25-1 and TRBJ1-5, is EADIYQTPRYLVIGTGKKITLECSQTMGHDKMYWYQQDPGMELHLIHYSYGVNSTEKGDLSSESTVSRIRTEHFPLTLESARPSHTSQYLCASSEFGGSNQPQHFGDGTRLSIL.

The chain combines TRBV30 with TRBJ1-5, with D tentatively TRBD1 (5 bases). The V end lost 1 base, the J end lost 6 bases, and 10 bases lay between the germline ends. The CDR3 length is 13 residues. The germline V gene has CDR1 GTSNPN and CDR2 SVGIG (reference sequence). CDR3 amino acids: CAWSEGVVQPQHF. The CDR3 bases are TGTGCCTGGAGTGAAGGGGTGGTTCAGCCCCAGCATTTT.

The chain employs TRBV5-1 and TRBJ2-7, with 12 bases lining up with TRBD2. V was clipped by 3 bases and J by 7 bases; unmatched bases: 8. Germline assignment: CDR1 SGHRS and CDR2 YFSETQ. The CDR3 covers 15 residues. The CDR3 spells CASSSPGTSGPEQYF. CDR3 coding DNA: TGCGCCAGCAGCTCCCCCGGGACTAGCGGGCCAGAGCAGTACTTC.

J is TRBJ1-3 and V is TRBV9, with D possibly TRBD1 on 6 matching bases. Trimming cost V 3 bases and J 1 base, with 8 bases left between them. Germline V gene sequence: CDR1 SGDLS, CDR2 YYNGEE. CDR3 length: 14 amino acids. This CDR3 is CASSEGGSGNTIYF. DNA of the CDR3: TGTGCCAGCAGCGAGGGGGGGTCTGGAAACACCATATATTTT.

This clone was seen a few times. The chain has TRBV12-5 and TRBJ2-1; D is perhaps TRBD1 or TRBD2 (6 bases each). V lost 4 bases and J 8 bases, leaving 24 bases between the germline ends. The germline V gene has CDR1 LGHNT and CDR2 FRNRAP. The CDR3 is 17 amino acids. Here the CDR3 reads CASGSIASVRGRYEQFF. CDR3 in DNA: TGTGCTAGTGGTTCTATTGCTAGCGTCAGGGGTAGATATGAGCAGTTCTTC.

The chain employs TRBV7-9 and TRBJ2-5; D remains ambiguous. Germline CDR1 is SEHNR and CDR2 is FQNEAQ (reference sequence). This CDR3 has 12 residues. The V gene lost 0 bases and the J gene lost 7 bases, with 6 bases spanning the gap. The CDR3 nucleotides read TGTGCCAGCAGCTTAGCCGGCTTGACCCAGTACTTC. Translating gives CASSLAGLTQYF. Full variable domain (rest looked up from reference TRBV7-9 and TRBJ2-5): DTGVSQNPRHKITKRGQNVTFRCDPISEHNRLYWYRQTLGQGPEFLTYFQNEAQLEKSRLLSDRFSAERPKGSFSTLEIQRTEQGDSAMYLCASSLAGLTQYFGPGTRLLVL.

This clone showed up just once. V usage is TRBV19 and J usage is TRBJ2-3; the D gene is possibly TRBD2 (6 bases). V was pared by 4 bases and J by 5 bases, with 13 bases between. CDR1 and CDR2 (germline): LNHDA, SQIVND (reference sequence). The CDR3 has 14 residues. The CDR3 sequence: CASSKRVQGDTQYF. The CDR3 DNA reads TGTGCCAGTAGTAAGCGGGTCCAGGGAGATACGCAGTATTTT.

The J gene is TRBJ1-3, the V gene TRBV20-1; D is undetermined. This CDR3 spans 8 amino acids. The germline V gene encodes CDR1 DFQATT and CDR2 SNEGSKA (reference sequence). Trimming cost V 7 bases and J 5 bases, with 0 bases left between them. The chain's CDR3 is CSGNTIYF. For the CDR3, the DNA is TGCAGTGGAAACACCATATATTTT.

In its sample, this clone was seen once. The CDR3 is CASNPGTQAQETQYF. CDR3 DNA: TGTGCCAGCAACCCCGGGACCCAGGCCCAAGAGACCCAGTACTTC. The chain joins TRBV7-8 to TRBJ2-5; D assignment may be TRBD1 or TRBD2 (5 bases each). Trimming took 7 bases from V and 1 from J, leaving 16 bases between them. In germline, CDR1 is SGHVS, CDR2 FQNEAQ. This CDR3 is 15 amino acids long.

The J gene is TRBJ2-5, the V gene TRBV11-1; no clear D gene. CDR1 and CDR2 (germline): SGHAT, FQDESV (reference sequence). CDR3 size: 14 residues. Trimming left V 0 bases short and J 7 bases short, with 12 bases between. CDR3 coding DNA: TGTGCCAGCAGCTTAGCATGGCAGGACGGGACCCAGTACTTC. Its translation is CASSLAWQDGTQYF.

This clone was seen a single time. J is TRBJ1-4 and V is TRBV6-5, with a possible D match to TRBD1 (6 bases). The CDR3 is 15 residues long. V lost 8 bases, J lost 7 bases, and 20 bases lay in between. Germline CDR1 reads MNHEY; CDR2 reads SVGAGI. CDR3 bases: TGTGCCAGCGCGAGCCGGGACATCCCCGGTGAAAAACTGTTTTTT. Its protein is CASASRDIPGEKLFF.

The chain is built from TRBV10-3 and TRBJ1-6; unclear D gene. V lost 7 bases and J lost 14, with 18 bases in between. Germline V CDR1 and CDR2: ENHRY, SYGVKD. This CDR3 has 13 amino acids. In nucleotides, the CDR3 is TGTGCCATCACCCCAGGACTGTTCGCCTCCCTCCACTTT. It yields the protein CAITPGLFASLHF.

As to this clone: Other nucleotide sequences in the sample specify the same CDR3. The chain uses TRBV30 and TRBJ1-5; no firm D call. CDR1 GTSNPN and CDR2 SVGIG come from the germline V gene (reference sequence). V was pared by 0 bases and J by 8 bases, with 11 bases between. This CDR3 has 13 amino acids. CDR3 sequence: CAWSVPGFKPQHF. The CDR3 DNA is TGTGCCTGGAGTGTACCGGGGTTCAAGCCCCAGCATTTT.

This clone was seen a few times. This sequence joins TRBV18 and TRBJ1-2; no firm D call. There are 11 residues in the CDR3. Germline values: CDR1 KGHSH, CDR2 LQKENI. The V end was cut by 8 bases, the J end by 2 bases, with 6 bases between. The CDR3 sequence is CASQANYGYTF. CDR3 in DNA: TGTGCCAGCCAGGCAAACTATGGCTACACCTTC.

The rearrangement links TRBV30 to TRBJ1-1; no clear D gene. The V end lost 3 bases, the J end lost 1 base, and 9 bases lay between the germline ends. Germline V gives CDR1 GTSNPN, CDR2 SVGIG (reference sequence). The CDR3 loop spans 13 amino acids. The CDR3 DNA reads TGTGCCTGGAGCCAAACAGCGAACACTGAAGCTTTCTTT. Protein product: CAWSQTANTEAFF.

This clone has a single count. CDR3 sequence reads: CASSSKGQGNTEAFF. CDR3 coding DNA: TGTGCCAGCAGCTCCAAGGGACAGGGGAACACTGAAGCTTTCTTT. The J gene is TRBJ1-1, the V gene TRBV5-4; 9 bases map to TRBD1. CDR1 SGHNT and CDR2 YYREEE come from the germline V gene (reference sequence). The CDR3 totals 15 residues. J lost 1 base, V lost 3 bases, and 4 bases had no gene match.

The CDR3 here is CASSRVGHREGANYGYTF. CDR3 nucleotides: TGCGCCAGCAGCCGGGTGGGACACAGGGAAGGGGCCAACTATGGCTACACCTTC. The chain employs TRBV4-1 and TRBJ1-2; perhaps TRBD1 as D (6 bases). In germline, CDR1 is MGHRA, CDR2 YSYEKL. V gave up 4 bases and J gave up 2 bases, with 23 bases separating them. The CDR3 covers 18 residues.

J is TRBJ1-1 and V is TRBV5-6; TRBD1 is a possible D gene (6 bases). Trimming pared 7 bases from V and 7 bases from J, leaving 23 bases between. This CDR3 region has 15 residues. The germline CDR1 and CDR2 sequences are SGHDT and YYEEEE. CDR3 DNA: TGTGCCAGCTTGAGCCTGGGGGGCCTGATTGGTGAAGCTTTCTTT. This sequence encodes CASLSLGGLIGEAFF. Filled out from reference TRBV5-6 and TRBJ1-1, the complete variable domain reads DAGVTQSPTHLIKTRGQQVTLRCSPKSGHDTVSWYQQALGQGPQFIFQYYEEEERQRGNFPDRFSGHQFPNYSSELNVNALLLGDSALYLCASLSLGGLIGEAFFGQGTRLTVV.

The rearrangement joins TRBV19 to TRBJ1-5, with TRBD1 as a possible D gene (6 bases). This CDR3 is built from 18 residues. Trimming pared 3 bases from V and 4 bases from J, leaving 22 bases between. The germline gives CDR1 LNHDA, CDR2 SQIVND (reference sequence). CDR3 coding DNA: TGTGCCAGTAGTATCCTGTCACGGGGGGCAGGTAATAATCAGCCCCAGCATTTT. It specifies CASSILSRGAGNNQPQHF.

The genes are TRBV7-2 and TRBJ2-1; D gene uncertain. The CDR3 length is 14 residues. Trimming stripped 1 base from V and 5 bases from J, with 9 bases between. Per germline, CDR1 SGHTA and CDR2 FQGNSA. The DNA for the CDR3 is TGTGCCAGCAGCTTAGTCACGGTAAACAATGAGCAGTTCTTC. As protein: CASSLVTVNNEQFF.

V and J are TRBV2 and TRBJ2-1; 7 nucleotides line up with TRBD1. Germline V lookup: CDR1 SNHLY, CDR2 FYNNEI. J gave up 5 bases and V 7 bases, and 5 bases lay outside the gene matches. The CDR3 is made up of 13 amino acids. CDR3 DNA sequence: TGTGCCAGCACCGTGGGACAGAACAATGAGCAGTTCTTC. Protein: CASTVGQNNEQFF.

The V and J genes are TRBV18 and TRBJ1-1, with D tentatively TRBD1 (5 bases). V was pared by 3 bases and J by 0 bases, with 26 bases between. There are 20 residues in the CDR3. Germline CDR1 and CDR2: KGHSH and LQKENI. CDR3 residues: CASSPWGRTLPAGMNTEAFF. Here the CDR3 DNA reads TGTGCCAGCTCACCTTGGGGGAGGACTTTACCGGCGGGGATGAACACTGAAGCTTTCTTT.